The 30 T cell receptor beta chains given below trace back to one sample, sequenced in a study of vaccination and CD4 T cells after COVID-19 (dated by TCRdb to about 2022). The label giving this sample's treatment or condition can be read as: roughly nine-day PBMC culture with coronavirus spike peptide pools or control peptides (ViraFEST assay). Library generation was performed with PCR. TCRdb shows the sequencer as Illumina iSeq 100. TCR sequencing of DNA from cultured CD4+ T cells used the Oncomine TCR Beta short-read assay at the Johns Hopkins FTIC core. Starting from the raw public reads, TCRdb applied fastp trimming at Q25, assembled clones with MiXCR and retained in-frame beta chains. Identical CDR3 protein sequences are pooled into one entry, listed with their most common genes and DNA. The sample table shows some 2,100 distinct CDR3 sequences, and about half are seen once. Jointly, the top ten make up 70% to 90% of the sample.

Their antigens are not known. Sequenced material: CD4+ T cells from blood, cultured in vitro, taken after SARS-CoV-2 vaccination. All receptors derive from a human donor who had recovered from COVID-19.

The gene calls are TRBV6-1 and TRBJ2-3, with TRBD2 matching over 13 bases. The length of the CDR3 is 16 residues. V gave up 5 bases and J gave up 0 bases; unmatched junction bases: 2. Germline-derived CDR1 and CDR2 are MNHNS and SASEGT. The CDR3 nucleotides are TGTGCCAGCAGTCCGGGACTAGCGGGAAGCACAGATACGCAGTATTTT. The encoded protein is CASSPGLAGSTDTQYF.

V gene TRBV28 combines with J gene TRBJ1-2; 8 bases line up with TRBD1. With 6 bases clipped from V and 4 bases from J, the junction kept 7 bases outside the gene matches. CDR3 length: 14 residues. Germline V gene lookup returns CDR1 MDHEN and CDR2 SYDVKM. In nucleotides, the CDR3 is TGTGCCAGCAGCGGACAGGGACCCAGCTATGGCTACACCTTC. This gives the protein CASSGQGPSYGYTF.

This clonotype was seen only a few times. V usage is TRBV7-2 and J usage is TRBJ1-5; 10 nucleotides align to TRBD1. Germline-derived CDR1 and CDR2 are SGHTA and FQGNSA. V was clipped by 5 bases and J by 7 bases; unmatched bases: 8. The CDR3 is 15 amino acids. CDR3 region: CASSPGQGVRQPQHF. The CDR3 DNA reads as TGTGCCAGCAGCCCAGGACAGGGGGTTCGGCAGCCCCAGCATTTT. The complete variable domain, with remaining parts taken from reference TRBV7-2 and TRBJ1-5, reads GAGVSQSPSNKVTEKGKDVELRCDPISGHTALYWYRQSLGQGLEFLIYFQGNSAPDKSGLPSDRFSAERTGGSVSTLTIQRTQQEDSAVYLCASSPGQGVRQPQHFGDGTRLSIL.

The chain links TRBV10-1 to TRBJ2-7, with D perhaps given as TRBD1 or TRBD2 (5 bases each). V shed 6 bases and J shed 0 bases, with 12 bases lying between them. Germline V gene data show CDR1 as WNHNN and CDR2 as SYGVQD (reference sequence). CDR3 size: 14 residues. CDR3 DNA: TGCGCCAGCAGCCGGGACCTCTCCTCCTACGAGCAGTACTTC. Its protein product is CASSRDLSSYEQYF.

DNA of the CDR3: TGTGCCGGCTCAGGAGGGCGGGACACCGGGGAGCTGTTTTTT. Encoded protein: CAGSGGRDTGELFF. J is TRBJ2-2 and V is TRBV6-2 or TRBV6-3; weak D call: TRBD2 (6 bases). The V gene's germline CDR1 is MNHEY and CDR2 SVGEGT. Between the trimmed V and J ends, which lost 11 bases and 3 bases, there was a span of 16 bases. The CDR3 is 14 residues long.

The CDR3 region has the DNA TGCAGCGTTGAGACTGTAGGGCAGCCCCAGCATTTT. Translated: CSVETVGQPQHF. The genes are TRBV29-1 and TRBJ1-5; no definite D call. CDR1 and CDR2 (germline): SQVTM, ANQGSEA. The CDR3 has 12 amino acids. V gave up 3 bases and J gave up 7 bases, with 10 bases separating them.

This clonotype appeared a few times. This chain uses TRBV27 with TRBJ1-1, with D perhaps matching TRBD1 (6 bases). The V and J ends lost 6 bases and 5 bases respectively, with 16 bases between them. CDR1 and CDR2 (germline): MNHEY, SMNVEV (reference sequence). This CDR3 region has 14 residues. The CDR3 DNA follows: TGTGCCAGCAGGTCCAGGGGTTTGGTGACTGAAGCTTTCTTT. Its protein is CASRSRGLVTEAFF.

This clonotype was recorded only once. The chain has TRBV7-9 and TRBJ1-1; D might be TRBD1 (5 bases). CDR1 is SEHNR and CDR2 is FQNEAQ in the germline V gene (reference sequence). The CDR3 loop spans 15 amino acids. V dropped 6 bases and J dropped 5 bases, with 19 bases sitting between them. CDR3 bases: TGTGCCAGCAGAGGAACAGGAGCTGAACAAACTGAAGCTTTCTTT. It encodes CASRGTGAEQTEAFF. The whole variable domain, remainder taken from reference TRBV7-9 and TRBJ1-1, is DTGVSQNPRHKITKRGQNVTFRCDPISEHNRLYWYRQTLGQGPEFLTYFQNEAQLEKSRLLSDRFSAERPKGSFSTLEIQRTEQGDSAMYLCASRGTGAEQTEAFFGQGTRLTVV.

This clonotype was detected only a few times. The rearrangement joins TRBV7-6 to TRBJ2-7, with D perhaps TRBD1 (7 bases). This CDR3 has 13 residues. V lost 5 bases and J 1 base, leaving 9 bases between the germline ends. In germline, CDR1 is SGHVS, CDR2 FNYEAQ. This CDR3 is CASSAGQSYEQYF. The CDR3 DNA follows: TGTGCCAGCAGCGCGGGACAGTCCTACGAGCAGTACTTC.

The V call is TRBV6-1, the J call TRBJ2-1; a possible D gene is TRBD2 (6 bases). V gave up 7 bases and J gave up 7 bases, with 14 bases separating them. Germline assignment: CDR1 MNHNS and CDR2 SASEGT. This CDR3 has 13 residues. CDR3 loop: CASIFGGLNEQFF. As DNA, the CDR3 is TGTGCCAGCATCTTTGGAGGGCTAAATGAGCAGTTCTTC.

V usage is TRBV28 and J usage is TRBJ1-2, with 10 bases fitting TRBD1. The V gene end was trimmed by 5 bases and the J gene end by 3 bases; junction bases not matched to a gene: 6. Germline CDR1 and CDR2: MDHEN and SYDVKM. CDR3 length: 15 amino acids. In DNA form, the CDR3 reads TGTGCCAGCAGTCAACCGACAGGGGGCGACTATGGCTACACCTTC. Protein sequence: CASSQPTGGDYGYTF.

In its sample, this clonotype was seen a few times. The CDR3 nucleotides are TGTGCCAGCAGCCTGGACAGGCCCTATAATTCACCCCTCCACTTT. It encodes CASSLDRPYNSPLHF. The chain is built from TRBV7-8 and TRBJ1-6, with 7 bases that match TRBD1. This CDR3 has 15 residues. Trimming removed 5 bases from V and 2 bases from J; junction bases left unmatched: 3. Germline CDR1 SGHVS, CDR2 FQNEAQ.

The J gene is TRBJ1-1, the V gene TRBV15; D perhaps matches TRBD1 (5 bases). The CDR3 has 14 residues. Germline CDR1 LNHNV, CDR2 YYDKDF (reference sequence). V was pared by 1 base and J by 0 bases, with 6 bases between. The CDR3 protein is CATSRGQLNTEAFF. The CDR3 bases are TGTGCCACCAGCAGAGGACAGTTGAACACTGAAGCTTTCTTT.

Only a few counts were recorded for this clonotype. J is TRBJ2-1 and V is TRBV20-1; D is possibly TRBD2 (7 bases). CDR3 size: 15 residues. Germline V lookup: CDR1 DFQATT, CDR2 SNEGSKA (reference sequence). Trimming cost V 0 bases and J 5 bases, with 14 bases left between them. The CDR3 sequence is CSARDIRGADNEQFF. The CDR3 bases are TGCAGTGCTAGAGATATCCGGGGGGCGGACAATGAGCAGTTCTTC.

The rearrangement links TRBV20-1 to TRBJ1-4; D unclear. V lost 4 bases, J lost 6 bases, and 24 bases lay in between. CDR1 and CDR2 from the germline V gene are DFQATT and SNEGSKA (reference sequence). The CDR3 runs to 17 residues. CDR3 coding DNA: TGCAGTGCTATCCCTAGTCTAGACCTGGGCGGGGATGAAAAACTGTTTTTT. Encoded protein: CSAIPSLDLGGDEKLFF.

A few counts support this clonotype. The rearrangement links TRBV20-1 to TRBJ2-4; tentatively, D is TRBD1 or TRBD2 (5 bases each). This CDR3 has 14 amino acids. Looked up from germline, CDR1 is DFQATT and CDR2 is SNEGSKA (reference sequence). Trimming took 6 bases from V and 3 from J, leaving 15 bases between them. This chain's CDR3 is CSAPGRGSKNIQYF. CDR3 bases: TGCAGTGCACCGGGACGGGGCAGCAAAAACATTCAGTACTTC.

V gene TRBV6-1 combines with J gene TRBJ2-7; D possibly corresponds to TRBD1 (5 bases). The germline V and J ends were trimmed by 3 bases and 4 bases, with 13 bases remaining between them. Per the germline V gene, CDR1 is MNHNS and CDR2 is SASEGT. This CDR3 has 14 residues. CDR3 nucleotide sequence: TGTGCCAGCAGTGAGTTGGCCAGGGAATACGAGCAGTACTTC. This codes for CASSELAREYEQYF.

The genes are TRBV2 and TRBJ1-2; 8 bases are a match to TRBD1. The V gene end was trimmed by 5 bases and the J gene end by 8 bases; junction bases not matched to a gene: 4. The CDR3 runs to 12 residues. Germline CDR1 reads SNHLY; CDR2 reads FYNNEI. The CDR3 is CASSLQGDGYTF. The CDR3 DNA follows: TGTGCCAGCAGTTTACAGGGGGACGGCTACACCTTC.

This clonotype was counted a few times. The chain recombines TRBV7-2 with TRBJ2-7; a possible D gene is TRBD1 (6 bases). This CDR3 comprises 15 residues. V lost 1 base and J lost 2, with 12 bases in between. Germline V gene lookup returns CDR1 SGHTA and CDR2 FQGNSA. CDR3 DNA: TGTGCCAGCAGCTTAGGGACAGAAACAGCCTACGAGCAGTACTTC. Translation: CASSLGTETAYEQYF.

In this sample, this clonotype turned up a few times. The chain is built from TRBV7-2 and TRBJ2-3; D not certain. Germline V gene sequence: CDR1 SGHTA, CDR2 FQGNSA. The germline V and J ends were trimmed by 8 bases and 6 bases, with 18 bases remaining between them. CDR3 length equals 14 residues. Written as DNA, the CDR3 is TGTGCCAGCGGATCTTCCTCCCGACCGGATACGCAGTATTTT. Translation gives CASGSSSRPDTQYF.

This chain connects TRBV30 to TRBJ2-7; D is unclear. With 4 bases removed from V and 2 bases from J, the gap between germline ends came to 9 bases. The CDR3 loop spans 12 amino acids. CDR1 is GTSNPN, CDR2 SVGIG, per germline (reference sequence). CDR3 loop: CAWKDDTYEQYF. The CDR3 DNA reads TGTGCCTGGAAGGACGACACCTACGAGCAGTACTTC.

V is TRBV20-1 and J is TRBJ2-3, with 9 bases identical to TRBD2. The CDR3 runs 16 residues. The J segment lost 3 bases and the V segment lost 1 base, leaving 8 bases of the junction unmatched. CDR1 DFQATT and CDR2 SNEGSKA come from the germline V gene (reference sequence). CDR3 nucleotide sequence: TGCAGTGCTAGAGTCTTCTGGGCGGGGGGGACAGATACGCAGTATTTT. This translates into CSARVFWAGGTDTQYF.

The chain has TRBV20-1 and TRBJ2-7; a weak D match, TRBD2 (6 bases). V was trimmed by 5 bases and J by 0 bases, leaving 14 bases between them. Germline loops: CDR1 DFQATT, CDR2 SNEGSKA (reference sequence). CDR3 size: 14 residues. Here the CDR3 DNA reads TGCAGTGCTCGGGACTCCAGGAGCTCCTACGAGCAGTACTTC. Protein product: CSARDSRSSYEQYF.

The sample holds a few counts of this clonotype. CDR3 nucleotide sequence: TGTGCCAGCACCCTTTTTGTGGGCCAAGAGACCCAGTACTTC. Its protein is CASTLFVGQETQYF. The J gene is TRBJ2-5, the V gene TRBV7-8; D remains ambiguous. The length of the CDR3 is 14 residues. V dropped 7 bases and J dropped 1 base, with 13 bases sitting between them. Germline CDR1 reads SGHVS; CDR2 reads FQNEAQ.

This chain uses TRBV20-1 with TRBJ2-1; D is unclear. Deletions cut 7 bases from V and 9 bases from J, with 13 bases between. CDR1 and CDR2 from the germline V gene are DFQATT and SNEGSKA (reference sequence). The CDR3 covers 11 residues. The CDR3 nucleotides read TGCAGTGTCCCGGCGCCCGCTGAGCAGTTCTTC. This gives the protein CSVPAPAEQFF.

Only one count was recorded for this clonotype. This chain links TRBV20-1 with TRBJ2-4, with 9 bases aligning to TRBD2. This CDR3 contains 15 residues. Germline CDR1 DFQATT, CDR2 SNEGSKA (reference sequence). The V gene end was trimmed by 5 bases and the J gene end by 1 base; junction bases not matched to a gene: 6. The CDR3 DNA reads as TGCAGTGCTCCTCAAGCGGGGGGTGCCAAAAACATTCAGTACTTC. It is translated as CSAPQAGGAKNIQYF.

This clonotype is labeled large. The chain is built from TRBV7-9 and TRBJ2-7; 7 nucleotides line up with TRBD1. This CDR3 has 13 amino acids. The germline V gene has CDR1 SEHNR and CDR2 FQNEAQ (reference sequence). The ends lost 3 bases at V and 3 bases at J; junction bases unmatched: 2. The CDR3 region has the DNA TGTGCCAGCAGCTTCGGACAGGACTACGAGCAGTACTTC. Translation gives CASSFGQDYEQYF.

This clonotype was found a few times. J is TRBJ1-1 and V is TRBV20-1; weak D call: TRBD1 (6 bases). Trimming shortened V by 6 bases and J by 3 bases, and 17 bases separated the two germline ends. Germline V gene sequence: CDR1 DFQATT, CDR2 SNEGSKA (reference sequence). The CDR3 spans 14 residues. DNA for the CDR3: TGCAGTGCCCTGGGAGGGGGTTCTGACACTGAAGCTTTCTTT. Protein product: CSALGGGSDTEAFF.

The chain employs TRBV20-1 and TRBJ2-2, with 11 bases that match TRBD2. The germline CDR1 and CDR2 sequences are DFQATT and SNEGSKA (reference sequence). The CDR3 is 16 residues long. V was pared by 0 bases and J by 3 bases, with 3 bases of the junction left unmatched. CDR3 bases: TGCAGTGCTAGAGAGATAGCGGGGGGGGACACCGGGGAGCTGTTTTTT. Residues: CSAREIAGGDTGELFF.

The CDR3 here is CASSFGLAGTTGELFF. Here the CDR3 DNA reads TGTGCCAGCAGTTTCGGACTAGCGGGGACCACCGGGGAGCTGTTTTTT. The chain is built from TRBV28 and TRBJ2-2, with 12 bases identical to TRBD2. The trim removed 3 bases at V and 4 bases at J, leaving 3 bases unmatched. The CDR3 contains 16 residues. Germline V gives CDR1 MDHEN, CDR2 SYDVKM.